This T cell receptor beta chain was profiled in a study of T cells in Graves' hyperthyroidism and ophthalmopathy. TCR beta CDR3 regions were amplified from RNA. Initially, a first-round RT-PCR of the TCR CDR3 employed the HTBI primer set. Using its own MiXCR run on the multiplex PCR reads, TCRdb lists one record per CDR3 protein. Counted here are around 800,000 distinct CDR3 sequences, 38% occurring once; the ten biggest clones make up 7.5% to 9.5%. Germline CDR1 SQVTM, CDR2 ANQGSEA. Trimming at V came to 1 base and at J to 5 bases, leaving 4 bases not matched to a gene. There are 13 residues in the CDR3. This clonotype was detected many times.

The receptor was derived from a man younger than 35 with Graves' hyperthyroidism. The sample was blood. The rearrangement links TRBV29-1 to TRBJ1-1; the match to TRBD1 covers 7 bases. This chain's CDR3 is CSVEGQGLTEAFF. As DNA, the CDR3 is TGCAGCGTTGAAGGACAGGGTTTAACTGAAGCTTTCTTT.